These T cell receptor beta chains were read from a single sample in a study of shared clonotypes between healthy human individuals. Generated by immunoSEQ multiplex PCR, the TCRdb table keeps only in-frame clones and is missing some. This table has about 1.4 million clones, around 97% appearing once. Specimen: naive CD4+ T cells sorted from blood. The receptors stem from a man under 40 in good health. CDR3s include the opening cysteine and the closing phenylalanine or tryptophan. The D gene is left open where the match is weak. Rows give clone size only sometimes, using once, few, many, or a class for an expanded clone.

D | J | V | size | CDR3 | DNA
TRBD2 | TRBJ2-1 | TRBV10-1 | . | CASSVREGRNEQFF | TGCGCCAGCAGTGTTCGGGAGGGGAGGAATGAGCAGTTCTTC
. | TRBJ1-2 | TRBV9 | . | CASSTGPGAYGYTF | TGTGCCAGCAGCACCGGGCCAGGGGCTTATGGCTACACCTTC
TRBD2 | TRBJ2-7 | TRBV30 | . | CAWSALAGYEQYF | TGTGCCTGGAGTGCTCTAGCGGGCTACGAGCAGTACTTC
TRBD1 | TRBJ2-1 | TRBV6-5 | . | CASSYSRQGVYEQFF | TGTGCCAGCAGTTACTCCCGACAGGGGGTCTATGAGCAGTTCTTC
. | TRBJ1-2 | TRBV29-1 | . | CSVATRLVNYGYTF | TGCAGCGTCGCTACAAGATTGGTTAACTATGGCTACACCTTC
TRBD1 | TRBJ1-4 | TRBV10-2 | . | CASRSGGGIRTPEKLFF | TGCGCCAGCCGCTCAGGGGGCGGCATACGGACGCCCGAAAAACTGTTTTTT
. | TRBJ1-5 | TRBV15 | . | CATSRNNQPQHF | TGTGCCACCAGCAGAAACAATCAGCCCCAGCATTTT
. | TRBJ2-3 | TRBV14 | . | CASSQGGSFTDTQYF | TGTGCCAGCAGCCAAGGAGGGAGCTTCACAGATACGCAGTATTTT
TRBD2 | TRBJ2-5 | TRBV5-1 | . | CASSLLAGEETQYF | TGCGCCAGCAGCTTACTAGCGGGAGAAGAGACCCAGTACTTC
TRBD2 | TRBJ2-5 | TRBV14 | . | CASSARVSGSSETQYF | TGTGCCAGCAGCGCCCGTGTTAGCGGGAGCAGTGAGACCCAGTACTTC
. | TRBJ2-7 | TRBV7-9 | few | CASSLGRESYEQYF | TGTGCCAGCAGCTTGGGACGGGAGTCCTACGAGCAGTACTTC
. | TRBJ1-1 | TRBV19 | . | CASSTPRAGMNTEAFF | TGTGCCAGTAGTACGCCCCGGGCAGGCATGAACACTGAAGCTTTCTTT
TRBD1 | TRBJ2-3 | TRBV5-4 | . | CASSWGQITDTQYF | TGTGCCAGCAGCTGGGGACAGATAACAGATACGCAGTATTTT
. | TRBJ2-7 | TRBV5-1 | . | CASSYEGAGVQYF | TGCGCCAGCAGCTACGAAGGGGCAGGGGTGCAGTACTTC
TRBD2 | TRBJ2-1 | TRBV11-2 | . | CASREAGLKTYNEQFF | TGTGCCAGCAGAGAGGCGGGACTAAAGACCTACAATGAGCAGTTCTTC
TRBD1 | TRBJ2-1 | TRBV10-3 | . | CAIRQGLNPYNEQFF | TGTGCCATTCGACAGGGGCTTAACCCCTACAATGAGCAGTTCTTC
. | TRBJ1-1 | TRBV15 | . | CATSRDQGLRWNTEAFF | TGTGCCACCAGCAGAGATCAGGGCCTGAGGTGGAACACTGAAGCTTTCTTT
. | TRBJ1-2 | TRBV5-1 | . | CASSLAANGYTF | TGCGCCAGCAGCTTGGCGGCCAATGGCTACACCTTC
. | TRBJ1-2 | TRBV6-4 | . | CASSASRGGNYGYTF | TGTGCCAGCAGTGCCTCAAGGGGGGGTAACTATGGCTACACCTTC
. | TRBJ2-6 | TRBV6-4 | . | CASSEMTGNSGANVLTF | TGTGCCAGCAGTGAAATGACCGGAAACTCTGGGGCCAACGTCCTGACTTTC
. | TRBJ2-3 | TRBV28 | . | CASSLGPGATDTQYF | TGTGCCAGCAGCCTTGGACCGGGAGCGACAGATACGCAGTATTTT
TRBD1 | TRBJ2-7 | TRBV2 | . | CASRETGGGYEQYF | TGTGCCAGCAGGGAGACAGGGGGCGGGTACGAGCAGTACTTC
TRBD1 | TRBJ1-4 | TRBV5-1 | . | CASSVSDRSASEKLFF | TGCGCCAGCAGCGTCTCGGACAGGTCGGCGAGTGAAAAACTGTTTTTT
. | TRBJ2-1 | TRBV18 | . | CASSRGERYNEQFF | TGTGCCAGCTCACGGGGGGAGAGGTACAATGAGCAGTTCTTC
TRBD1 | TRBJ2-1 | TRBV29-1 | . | CSLTGTGPYNEQFF | TGCAGCCTTACCGGGACAGGGCCATACAATGAGCAGTTCTTC
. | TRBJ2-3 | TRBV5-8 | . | CASSLADKGTDTQYF | TGTGCCAGCAGTCTTGCGGACAAGGGGACAGATACGCAGTATTTT
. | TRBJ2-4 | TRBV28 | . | CASSREYENIQYF | TGTGCCAGCTCTCGGGAGTACGAAAACATTCAGTACTTC
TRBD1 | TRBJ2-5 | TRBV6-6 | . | CASSRQTGTGVETQYF | TGTGCCAGCAGTCGTCAAACCGGGACAGGGGTGGAGACCCAGTACTTC
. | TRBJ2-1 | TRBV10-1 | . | CASSESNEQFF | TGCGCCAGCAGTGAGTCGAATGAGCAGTTCTTC
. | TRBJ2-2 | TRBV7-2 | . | CASSLTPTGELFF | TGTGCCAGCAGCTTGACCCCCACCGGGGAGCTGTTTTTT
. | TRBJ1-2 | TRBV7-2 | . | CASSLKRQYGYTF | TGTGCCAGCAGCTTGAAGCGCCAATATGGCTACACCTTC
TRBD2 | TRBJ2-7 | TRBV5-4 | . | CASGRLAGEGEQYF | TGTGCCAGCGGCAGACTAGCGGGAGAAGGCGAGCAGTACTTC
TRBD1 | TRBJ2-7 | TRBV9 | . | CASSVGQGRYEQYF | TGTGCCAGCAGCGTTGGACAGGGGCGCTACGAGCAGTACTTC
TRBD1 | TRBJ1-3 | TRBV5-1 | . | CASSTIGQGPGNTIYF | TGCGCCAGCAGCACTATAGGACAGGGTCCTGGAAACACCATATATTTT
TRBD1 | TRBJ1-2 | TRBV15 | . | CATSLSGTVGYTF | TGTGCCACCAGCCTCTCCGGGACAGTCGGCTACACCTTC
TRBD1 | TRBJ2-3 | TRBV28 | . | CASSFLTGAKGSYWSQDTQYF | TGTGCCAGCAGTTTTCTCACAGGGGCAAAGGGGTCGTATTGGAGTCAAGATACGCAGTATTTT